This T cell receptor (beta chain) originates from a study of tumor-infiltrating lymphocytes in primary liver carcinoma. Researchers generated TCR beta cDNA from 500 to 600 ng of total RNA, relying on a constant-region primer. Three nested multiplex PCR rounds of slightly modified ARM-PCR generated TCR beta libraries. The first two PCR rounds used TRBV1-TRBV30 forward primers with a C-beta reverse primer, nine to eleven cycles each. TCRdb redid the calling of the multiplex PCR reads with MiXCR, one entry per CDR3 protein. The table includes approximately 310,000 distinct CDR3 sequences, 65% detected once. Alongside blood RNA obtained from unsorted whole blood, germline DNA was also extracted. This clonotype was picked up many times. CDR3 length: 14 residues. The V segment lost 6 bases and the J segment 7 bases; nucleotides outside the gene matches: 11. The germline V gene has CDR1 MNHNY and CDR2 SVGAGI (reference sequence).

The sample comprised peripheral blood. The sequence came from a man between 40 and 49 years old with primary liver carcinoma and hepatitis B virus infection. V usage is TRBV6-6 and J usage is TRBJ1-2, with TRBD1 matching over 7 bases. CDR3 region: CASRTKRQGSGYTF. CDR3 bases: TGTGCCAGCAGGACCAAACGACAGGGTTCTGGCTACACCTTC.